This T cell receptor beta chain stems from a study of T cell repertoires in cytomegalovirus infection. At the level of the study: A matching HLA type, together with CMV infection, was signaled by public TCR beta signatures. Study-wide points: Based on cumulative public TCR beta family frequency, carriers of CMV plus the relevant HLA were identified. Dominant in the ex vivo response were TCR beta clonotypes restricted by HLA-C and specific for CMV.

One entry per CDR3 protein, called by TCRdb with MiXCR from the reads. The sample carries about 180,000 distinct CDR3 sequences, roughly 20% recorded once. The V end lost 0 bases, the J end lost 3 bases, and 9 bases lay between the germline ends. Germline lookup yields CDR1 LGHNT and CDR2 FRNRAP. The CDR3 contains 15 residues. As to this clonotype: The antigen remains unidentified.

This sequence joins TRBV12-5 and TRBJ2-1, with a tentative D call TRBD2 (5 bases). Specimen: CD8+ T cells from cultured PBMCs, collected from culture after CMV antigen stimulation. This receptor was taken from a human donor in good health (CMV status not recorded). Some clones in this sample may be carry-over from other donors' samples. The CDR3 here is CASGLVHGDYNEQFF. CDR3 coding DNA: TGTGCTAGTGGTTTGGTACACGGGGACTACAATGAGCAGTTCTTC.